These 5 T cell receptor beta chains were sequenced from one sample in a study of cytomegalovirus exposure and HLA in healthy donors. This PCR relied on a set of 60 Vbeta primers and 13 Jbeta primers. Libraries were prepared by immunoSEQ multiplex PCR; TCRdb keeps only in-frame clonotypes and omits some of them. Among approximately 72,000 clones, around 70% were seen once, and the ten largest hold 20% to 25%. The source material was PBMCs. The origin of the receptors is a man aged 35-49 years in good health and CMV-seropositive.

J is TRBJ2-1 and V is TRBV11-3, with D perhaps TRBD2 (6 bases). The length of the CDR3 is 14 residues. V lost 5 bases and J lost 4, with 12 bases in between. Germline V lookup: CDR1 SGHNT, CDR2 YENEEA. The CDR3, as DNA: TGTGCCAGCAGCCGTAGCGGTTCGTACAATGAGCAGTTCTTC. Its translation: CASSRSGSYNEQFF.

The chain carries TRBV9 and TRBJ2-2, with TRBD2 matching over 8 bases. Germline values: CDR1 SGDLS, CDR2 YYNGEE. The CDR3 runs to 16 residues. The ends lost 4 bases at V and 1 base at J; junction bases unmatched: 6. The CDR3 is CASSPLAGLNTGELFF. CDR3 in DNA: TGTGCCAGCAGCCCCTTAGCGGGGTTGAACACCGGGGAGCTGTTTTTT.

The rearrangement joins TRBV5-8 to TRBJ1-2; 7 bases are a match to TRBD1. This CDR3 is 15 amino acids long. Trimming at V came to 2 bases and at J to 4 bases, leaving 8 bases not matched to a gene. Germline V gene sequence: CDR1 SGHTS, CDR2 YDEGEE. The CDR3 DNA is TGTGCCAGCAGCTTATATTCACAGGGGCTCTATGGCTACACCTTC. As protein: CASSLYSQGLYGYTF. Supplemented by reference TRBV5-8 and TRBJ1-2, the full variable domain reads EAGVTQSPTHLIKTRGQQATLRCSPISGHTSVYWYQQALGLGLQFLLWYDEGEERNRGNFPPRFSGRQFPNYSSELNVNALELEDSALYLCASSLYSQGLYGYTFGSGTRLTVV.

This chain links TRBV6-6 with TRBJ1-6, with D maybe TRBD1 (5 bases). The CDR3 runs 14 residues. In germline, CDR1 is MNHNY, CDR2 SVGAGI (reference sequence). Trimming removed 2 bases at V and 14 bases at J, with 16 bases between. CDR3 in amino acids: CASSYPGRGNALHF. The CDR3 DNA follows: TGTGCCAGCAGTTACCCAGGACGGGGGAACGCCCTCCACTTT.

The sample holds one count of this clone. This chain joins TRBV7-2 and TRBJ2-7; weak D call: TRBD2 (5 bases). This CDR3 contains 15 residues. Trimming pared 5 bases from V and 0 bases from J, leaving 14 bases between. Per the germline V gene, CDR1 is SGHTA and CDR2 is FQGNSA. DNA for the CDR3: TGTGCCAGCAGCCCGGGCCGGGGAATCTCCTACGAGCAGTACTTC. As protein: CASSPGRGISYEQYF.